The 7 T cell receptor beta chains in this list originate from one sample, sequenced in a study of blood T cell repertoires in COVID-19. The data were produced by immunoSEQ multiplex PCR, yet TCRdb's version contains in-frame clones alone and is incomplete. The table lists hundreds of thousands of clones, approximately 87% of them singletons. The sample consisted of peripheral blood. The receptors were sampled from a woman aged 50 to 60 with acute or convalescent COVID-19.

The rearrangement links TRBV5-1 to TRBJ2-2, with 9 positions matching TRBD1. The CDR3 runs to 17 residues. Germline CDR1 SGHRS, CDR2 YFSETQ. J was trimmed by 4 bases and V by 4 bases; bases with no gene match: 11. This CDR3 is CASSLSAGTGTTGELFF. As DNA, the CDR3 is TGCGCCAGCAGCCTGAGCGCGGGGACAGGGACCACCGGGGAGCTGTTTTTT.

The genes are TRBV18 and TRBJ2-3, with D maybe TRBD2 (5 bases). This CDR3 is built from 14 residues. V was shortened by 4 bases and J by 0 bases, with 8 bases between the two germline ends. Germline V gives CDR1 KGHSH, CDR2 LQKENI. The CDR3 nucleotides read TGTGCCAGCTCACAGAGAGGGAGCACAGATACGCAGTATTTT. It encodes CASSQRGSTDTQYF.

The CDR3 is CASSYTITRDWNTGELFF. Written as DNA, the CDR3 is TGTGCCAGCAGTTATACAATCACGCGTGACTGGAACACCGGGGAGCTGTTTTTT. The genes are TRBV6-2 or TRBV6-3 and TRBJ2-2, with D uncertain. V was shortened by 3 bases and J by 1 base, with 18 bases between the two germline ends. Germline lookup yields CDR1 MNHEY and CDR2 SVGEGT. The length of the CDR3 is 18 residues.

CDR3 in amino acids: CAIRETGTDTQYF. The DNA of the CDR3 is TGTGCCATCCGGGAAACGGGCACAGATACGCAGTATTTT. J is TRBJ2-3 and V is TRBV6-5; D might be TRBD2 (5 bases). Trimming pared 10 bases from V and 1 base from J, leaving 12 bases between. Germline V gives CDR1 MNHEY, CDR2 SVGAGI. This CDR3 contains 13 residues.

The rearrangement uses TRBV10-3 and TRBJ2-5, with 7 bases that match TRBD2. The CDR3 consists of 15 residues. Germline lookup yields CDR1 ENHRY and CDR2 SYGVKD. Trimming at V came to 4 bases and at J to 5 bases, leaving 10 bases not matched to a gene. The CDR3 region is CAISADKRDGETQYF. In nucleotides, the CDR3 is TGTGCCATCAGTGCAGATAAGCGGGATGGGGAGACCCAGTACTTC.

This chain joins TRBV25-1 and TRBJ1-2; D might be TRBD1 (5 bases). The CDR3 runs 14 residues. Germline V lookup: CDR1 MGHDK, CDR2 SYGVNS. Trimming cost V 7 bases and J 3 bases, with 15 bases left between them. Here the CDR3 reads CASTRSGVDYGYTF. CDR3 nucleotides: TGTGCCAGCACCCGATCGGGGGTAGACTATGGCTACACCTTC.

The rearrangement links TRBV10-3 to TRBJ2-2; 7 bases fit TRBD1. Trimming removed 0 bases from V and 0 bases from J; junction bases left unmatched: 1. Per germline, CDR1 ENHRY and CDR2 SYGVKD. This CDR3 comprises 16 residues. In DNA form, the CDR3 reads TGTGCCATCAGTGAGTCAGGGACAGCGAACACCGGGGAGCTGTTTTTT. Protein product: CAISESGTANTGELFF.